The sample holds one count of the clone carrying this T cell receptor beta chain. Its antigen is not identified. This table comes from immunoSEQ multiplex PCR, and its TCRdb copy is limited to in-frame clones, with some not included. Here the sample spans 200,000 to 250,000 clones, just over 85% being singletons. This specimen belongs to a study of cytomegalovirus exposure and HLA in healthy donors. Study-level points and caveats: Cytomegalovirus association was assigned to about 150 TCR beta chains. The classifier was said to identify cytomegalovirus status with high specificity and sensitivity.

From the roughly 110-subject validation cohort, which was separate from the roughly 670-subject first cohort, the donors were drawn. With 9 bases removed from V and 3 bases from J, the gap between germline ends came to 18 bases. Germline V gene lookup returns CDR1 MDHEN and CDR2 SYDVKM. The CDR3 length is 15 residues. Sequencing was performed on PBMCs. The chain employs TRBV28 and TRBJ1-5; D is perhaps TRBD1 (6 bases). The source of this sequence is a woman between 18 and 29 years old in good health and CMV-seronegative. The CDR3 DNA is TGTGCCAGTGGCGGCCGGGACACATACAATCAGCCCCAGCATTTT. It encodes CASGGRDTYNQPQHF.